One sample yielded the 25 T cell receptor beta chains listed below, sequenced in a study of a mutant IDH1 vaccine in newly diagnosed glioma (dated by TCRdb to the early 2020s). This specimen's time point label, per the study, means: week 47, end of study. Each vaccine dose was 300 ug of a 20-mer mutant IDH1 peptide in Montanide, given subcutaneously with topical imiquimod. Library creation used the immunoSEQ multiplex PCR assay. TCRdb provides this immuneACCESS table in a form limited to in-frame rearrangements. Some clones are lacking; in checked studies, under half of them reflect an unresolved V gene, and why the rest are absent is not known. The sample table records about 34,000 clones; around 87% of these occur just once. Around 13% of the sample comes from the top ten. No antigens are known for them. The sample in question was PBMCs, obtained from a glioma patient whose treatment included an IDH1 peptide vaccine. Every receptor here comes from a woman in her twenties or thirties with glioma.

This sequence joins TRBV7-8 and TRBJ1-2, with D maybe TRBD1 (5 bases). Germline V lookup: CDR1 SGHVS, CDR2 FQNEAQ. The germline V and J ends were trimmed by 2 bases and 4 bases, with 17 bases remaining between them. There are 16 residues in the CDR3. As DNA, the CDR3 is TGTGCCAGCAGCTTATCCAGGGTGGAGGTTCTCTATGGCTACACCTTC. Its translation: CASSLSRVEVLYGYTF.

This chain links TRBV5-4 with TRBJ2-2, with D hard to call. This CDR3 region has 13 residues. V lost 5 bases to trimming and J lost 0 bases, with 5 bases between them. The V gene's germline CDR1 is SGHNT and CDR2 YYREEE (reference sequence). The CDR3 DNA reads TGTGCCAGCAGGGACGCGAACACCGGGGAGCTGTTTTTT. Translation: CASRDANTGELFF.

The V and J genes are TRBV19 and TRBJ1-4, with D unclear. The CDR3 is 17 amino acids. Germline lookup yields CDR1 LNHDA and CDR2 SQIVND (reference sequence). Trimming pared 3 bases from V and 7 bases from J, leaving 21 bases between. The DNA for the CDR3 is TGTGCCAGTAGTATCCACAGTATCATGGGGTTTGGTGAAAAACTGTTTTTT. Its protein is CASSIHSIMGFGEKLFF.

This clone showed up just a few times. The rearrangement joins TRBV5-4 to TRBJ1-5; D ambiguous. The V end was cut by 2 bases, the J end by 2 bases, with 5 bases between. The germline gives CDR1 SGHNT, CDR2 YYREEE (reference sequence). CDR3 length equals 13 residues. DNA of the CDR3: TGTGCCAGCAGCTTAGCCGGCAATCAGCCCCAGCATTTT. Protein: CASSLAGNQPQHF.

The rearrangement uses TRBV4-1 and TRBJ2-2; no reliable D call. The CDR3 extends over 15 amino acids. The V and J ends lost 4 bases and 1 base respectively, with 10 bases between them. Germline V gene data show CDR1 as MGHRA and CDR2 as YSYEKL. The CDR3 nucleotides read TGCGCCAGCAGCCCTGGGGTTGTGAACACCGGGGAGCTGTTTTTT. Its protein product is CASSPGVVNTGELFF.

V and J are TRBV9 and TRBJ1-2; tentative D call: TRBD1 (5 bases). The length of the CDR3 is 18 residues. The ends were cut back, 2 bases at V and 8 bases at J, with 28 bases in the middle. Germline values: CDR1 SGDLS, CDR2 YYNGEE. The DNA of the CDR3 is TGTGCCAGCAGCGTTTCGACAGACACATTAAAATTTCCTAGGGGCTACACCTTC. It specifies CASSVSTDTLKFPRGYTF.

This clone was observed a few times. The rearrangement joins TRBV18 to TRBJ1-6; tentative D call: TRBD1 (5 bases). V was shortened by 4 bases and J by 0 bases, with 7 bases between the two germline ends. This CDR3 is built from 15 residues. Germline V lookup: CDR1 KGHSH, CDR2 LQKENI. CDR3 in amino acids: CASSRDSSYNSPLHF. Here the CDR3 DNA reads TGTGCCAGCTCACGAGACAGCTCCTATAATTCACCCCTCCACTTT. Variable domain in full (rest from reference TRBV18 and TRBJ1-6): NAGVMQNPRHLVRRRGQEARLRCSPMKGHSHVYWYRQLPEEGLKFMVYLQKENIIDESGMPKERFSAEFPKEGPSILRIQQVVRGDSAAYFCASSRDSSYNSPLHFGNGTRLTVT.

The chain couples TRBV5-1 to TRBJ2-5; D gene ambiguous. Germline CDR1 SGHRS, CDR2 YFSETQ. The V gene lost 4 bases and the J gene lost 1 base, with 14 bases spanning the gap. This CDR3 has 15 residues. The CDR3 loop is CASSATGRFQETQYF. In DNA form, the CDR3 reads TGCGCCAGCAGCGCTACTGGTCGCTTCCAAGAGACCCAGTACTTC. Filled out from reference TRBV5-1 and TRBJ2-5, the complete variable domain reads KAGVTQTPRYLIKTRGQQVTLSCSPISGHRSVSWYQQTPGQGLQFLFEYFSETQRNKGNFPGRFSGRQFSNSRSEMNVSTLELGDSALYLCASSATGRFQETQYFGPGTRLLVL.

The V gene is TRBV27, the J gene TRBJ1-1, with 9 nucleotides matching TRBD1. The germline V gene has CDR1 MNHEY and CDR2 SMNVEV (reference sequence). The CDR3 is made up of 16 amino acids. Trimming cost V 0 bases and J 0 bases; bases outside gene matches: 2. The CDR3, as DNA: TGTGCCAGCAGTTTATCCGGGACAGGGCTGAACACTGAAGCTTTCTTT. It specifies CASSLSGTGLNTEAFF.

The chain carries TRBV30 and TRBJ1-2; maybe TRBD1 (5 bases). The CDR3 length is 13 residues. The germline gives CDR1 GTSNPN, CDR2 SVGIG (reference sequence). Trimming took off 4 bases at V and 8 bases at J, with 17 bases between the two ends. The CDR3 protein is CAWIPDSAQGYTF. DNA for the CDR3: TGTGCCTGGATTCCCGACAGCGCTCAGGGCTACACCTTC. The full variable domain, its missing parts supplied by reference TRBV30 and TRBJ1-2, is SQTIHQWPATLVQPVGSPLSLECTVEGTSNPNLYWYRQAAGRGLQLLFYSVGIGQISSEVPQNLSASRPQDRQFILSSKKLLLSDSGFYLCAWIPDSAQGYTFGSGTRLTVV.

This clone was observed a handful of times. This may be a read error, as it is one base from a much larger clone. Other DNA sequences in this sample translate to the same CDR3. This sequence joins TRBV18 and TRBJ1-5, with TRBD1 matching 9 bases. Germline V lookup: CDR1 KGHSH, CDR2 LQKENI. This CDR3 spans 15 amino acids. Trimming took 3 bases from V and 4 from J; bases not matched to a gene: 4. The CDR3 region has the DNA TGTGCCAGCTCACCGGACAGGGGTGGGAATCAGCCCCAGCATTTT. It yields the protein CASSPDRGGNQPQHF.

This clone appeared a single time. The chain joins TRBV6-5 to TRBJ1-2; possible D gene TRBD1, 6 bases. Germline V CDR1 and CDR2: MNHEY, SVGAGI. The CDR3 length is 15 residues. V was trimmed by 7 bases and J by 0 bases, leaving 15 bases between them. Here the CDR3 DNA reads TGTGCCAGCACCTCGCGGCAGGGGTCTAACTATGGCTACACCTTC. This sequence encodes CASTSRQGSNYGYTF.

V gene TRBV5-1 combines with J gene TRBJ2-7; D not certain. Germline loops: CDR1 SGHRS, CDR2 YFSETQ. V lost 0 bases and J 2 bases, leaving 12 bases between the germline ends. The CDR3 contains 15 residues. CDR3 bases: TGCGCCAGCAGCTTGGTAGCTCCGGGTCCCTACGAGCAGTACTTC. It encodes CASSLVAPGPYEQYF.

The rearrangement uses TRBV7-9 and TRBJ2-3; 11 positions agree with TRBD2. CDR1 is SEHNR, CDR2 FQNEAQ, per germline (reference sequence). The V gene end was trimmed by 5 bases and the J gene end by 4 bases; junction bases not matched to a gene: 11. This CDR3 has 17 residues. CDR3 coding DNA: TGTGCCAGCAGCCCTCGGGTAGCGGGGGGGCAATCAGATACGCAGTATTTT. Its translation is CASSPRVAGGQSDTQYF.

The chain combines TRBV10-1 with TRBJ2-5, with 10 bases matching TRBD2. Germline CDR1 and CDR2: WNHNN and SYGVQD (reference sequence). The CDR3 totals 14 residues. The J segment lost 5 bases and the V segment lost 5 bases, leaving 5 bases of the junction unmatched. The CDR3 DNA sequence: TGCGCCAGCAGTTCTAGCGGGGGCCGGGAGACCCAGTACTTC. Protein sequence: CASSSSGGRETQYF.

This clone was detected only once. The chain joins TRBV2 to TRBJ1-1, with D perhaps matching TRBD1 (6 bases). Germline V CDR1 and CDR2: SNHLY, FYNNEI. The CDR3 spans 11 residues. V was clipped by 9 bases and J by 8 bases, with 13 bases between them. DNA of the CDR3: TGTGCCAGGGGGGCAGGGTTGGAAGCTTTCTTT. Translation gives CARGAGLEAFF.

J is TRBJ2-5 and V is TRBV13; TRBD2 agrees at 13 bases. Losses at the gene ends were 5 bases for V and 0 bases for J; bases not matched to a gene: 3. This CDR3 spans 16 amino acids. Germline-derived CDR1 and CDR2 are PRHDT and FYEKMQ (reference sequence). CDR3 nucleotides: TGTGCCAGCAGCGTGGGACTAGCGGGGTACCAAGAGACCCAGTACTTC. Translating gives CASSVGLAGYQETQYF. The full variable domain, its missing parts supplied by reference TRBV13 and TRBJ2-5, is AAGVIQSPRHLIKEKRETATLKCYPIPRHDTVYWYQQGPGQDPQFLISFYEKMQSDKGSIPDRFSAQQFSDYHSELNMSSLELGDSALYFCASSVGLAGYQETQYFGPGTRLLVL.

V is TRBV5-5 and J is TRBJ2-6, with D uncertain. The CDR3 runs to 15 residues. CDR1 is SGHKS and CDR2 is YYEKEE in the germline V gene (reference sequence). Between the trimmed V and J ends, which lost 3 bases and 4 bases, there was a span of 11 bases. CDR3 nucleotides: TGTGCCAGCAGCTCCCCCCGTTGGGGGGCCAACGTCCTGACTTTC. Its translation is CASSSPRWGANVLTF.

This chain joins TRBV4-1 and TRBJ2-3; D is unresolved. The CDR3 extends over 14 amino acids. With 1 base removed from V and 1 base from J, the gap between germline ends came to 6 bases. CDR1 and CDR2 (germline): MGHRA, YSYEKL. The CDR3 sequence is CASSQGAGTDTQYF. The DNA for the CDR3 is TGCGCCAGCAGCCAAGGGGCAGGCACAGATACGCAGTATTTT.

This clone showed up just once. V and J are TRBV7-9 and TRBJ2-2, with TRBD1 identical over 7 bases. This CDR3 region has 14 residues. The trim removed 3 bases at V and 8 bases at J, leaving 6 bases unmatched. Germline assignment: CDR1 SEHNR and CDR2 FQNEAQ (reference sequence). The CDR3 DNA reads TGTGCCAGCAGCTTCCAGGGGGATTCGGGGGAGCTGTTTTTT. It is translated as CASSFQGDSGELFF. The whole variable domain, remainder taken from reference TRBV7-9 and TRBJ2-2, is DTGVSQNPRHKITKRGQNVTFRCDPISEHNRLYWYRQTLGQGPEFLTYFQNEAQLEKSRLLSDRFSAERPKGSFSTLEIQRTEQGDSAMYLCASSFQGDSGELFFGEGSRLTVL.

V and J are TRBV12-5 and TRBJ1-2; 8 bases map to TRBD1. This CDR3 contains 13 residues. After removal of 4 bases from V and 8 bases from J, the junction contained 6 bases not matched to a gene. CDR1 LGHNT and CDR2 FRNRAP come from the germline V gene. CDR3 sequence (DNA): TGTGCTAGTGGTTCCGGGACAGGCAGGGGCTACACCTTC. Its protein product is CASGSGTGRGYTF.

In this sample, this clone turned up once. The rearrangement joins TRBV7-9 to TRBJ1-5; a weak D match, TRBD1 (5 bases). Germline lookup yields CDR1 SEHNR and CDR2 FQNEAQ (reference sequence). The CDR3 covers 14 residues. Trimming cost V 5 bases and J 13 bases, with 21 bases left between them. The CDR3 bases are TGTGCCAGCAGCGCAATTTCGACTCAGGGTCAGCAGCATTTT. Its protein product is CASSAISTQGQQHF.

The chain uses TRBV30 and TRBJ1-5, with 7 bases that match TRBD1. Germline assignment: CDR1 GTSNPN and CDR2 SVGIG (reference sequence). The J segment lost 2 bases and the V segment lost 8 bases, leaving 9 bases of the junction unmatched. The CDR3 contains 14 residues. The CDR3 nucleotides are TGTGCCGGCACTAGTACAGGGGGCAATCAGCCCCAGCATTTT. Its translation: CAGTSTGGNQPQHF.

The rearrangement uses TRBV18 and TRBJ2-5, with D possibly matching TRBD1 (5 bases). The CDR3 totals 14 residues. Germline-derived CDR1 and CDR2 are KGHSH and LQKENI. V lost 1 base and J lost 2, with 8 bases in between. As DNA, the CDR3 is TGTGCCAGCTCACCACTGACAGCTCAAGAGACCCAGTACTTC. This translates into CASSPLTAQETQYF.

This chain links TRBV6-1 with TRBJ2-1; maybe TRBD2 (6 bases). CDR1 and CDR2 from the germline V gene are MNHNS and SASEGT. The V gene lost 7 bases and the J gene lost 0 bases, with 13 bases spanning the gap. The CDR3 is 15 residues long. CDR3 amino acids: CASTRGKSSYNEQFF. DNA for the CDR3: TGTGCCAGCACACGGGGGAAGAGCTCCTACAATGAGCAGTTCTTC.